Listed below are T cell receptor beta chains from one sample, sequenced in a study of blood T cell repertoires in COVID-19. Assay: immunoSEQ multiplex PCR; the TCRdb copy retains only in-frame clones and omits some. The data show about 240,000 clones, around 90% seen once. Sequencing was carried out using peripheral blood. These receptors all come from a man in his sixties who had recovered from COVID-19. CDR3s include the opening cysteine and the closing phenylalanine or tryptophan. A D gene is named only where the DNA matches it firmly. Not all rows give a size; the values are once, few, many and, for expanded clones, a class.

clone size: NA; V gene: TRBV19; D gene: NA; J gene: TRBJ1-2; CDR3 protein: CASAITHTQGWEYGYTF; CDR3 DNA: TGTGCCAGCGCAATAACCCACACACAGGGTTGGGAGTATGGCTACACCTTC
clone size: NA; V gene: TRBV18; D gene: NA; J gene: TRBJ2-3; CDR3 protein: CASSPVQEGDTQYF; CDR3 DNA: TGTGCCAGCTCACCGGTACAGGAGGGAGATACGCAGTATTTT
clone size: NA; V gene: TRBV18; D gene: NA; J gene: TRBJ1-6; CDR3 protein: CASSPVAGAPLHF; CDR3 DNA: TGTGCCAGCTCACCAGTGGCCGGGGCACCCCTCCACTTT
clone size: NA; V gene: TRBV3-1/TRBV3-2; D gene: NA; J gene: TRBJ1-4; CDR3 protein: CASSLADRSNEKLFF; CDR3 DNA: TGTGCCAGCAGCCTAGCTGACCGGTCTAATGAAAAACTGTTTTTT
clone size: NA; V gene: TRBV2; D gene: NA; J gene: TRBJ2-3; CDR3 protein: CASSVRGGGSTDTQYF; CDR3 DNA: TGTGCCAGCAGCGTAAGAGGGGGGGGGAGCACAGATACGCAGTATTTT
clone size: once; V gene: TRBV5-1; D gene: NA; J gene: TRBJ1-3; CDR3 protein: CASSLSPPGEGGNTIYF; CDR3 DNA: TGCGCCAGCAGCTTGAGTCCTCCGGGGGAAGGTGGAAACACCATATATTTT
clone size: NA; V gene: TRBV30; D gene: NA; J gene: TRBJ2-5; CDR3 protein: CAWSVSGGIRETQYF; CDR3 DNA: TGTGCCTGGAGTGTATCTGGCGGGATCAGGGAGACCCAGTACTTC
clone size: NA; V gene: TRBV11-2; D gene: NA; J gene: TRBJ1-1; CDR3 protein: CASSRWTAGGEAFF; CDR3 DNA: TGTGCCAGCAGTCGATGGACGGCCGGCGGGGAAGCTTTCTTT
clone size: few; V gene: TRBV2; D gene: NA; J gene: TRBJ1-5; CDR3 protein: CASSREDGPQHF; CDR3 DNA: TGTGCCAGCAGTCGGGAGGACGGGCCCCAGCATTTT
clone size: many; V gene: TRBV9; D gene: TRBD1; J gene: TRBJ1-6; CDR3 protein: CASSAIQGGNSPLHF; CDR3 DNA: TGTGCCAGCAGCGCCATACAGGGGGGGAATTCACCCCTCCACTTT
clone size: few; V gene: TRBV7-9; D gene: TRBD1; J gene: TRBJ1-3; CDR3 protein: CASTNTGGPGNTIYF; CDR3 DNA: TGTGCCAGCACCAATACAGGGGGCCCTGGAAACACCATATATTTT
clone size: NA; V gene: TRBV19; D gene: NA; J gene: TRBJ1-4; CDR3 protein: CASRNPPQTKNEKLFF; CDR3 DNA: TGTGCCAGTAGAAATCCTCCACAGACGAAGAATGAAAAACTGTTTTTT
clone size: NA; V gene: TRBV3-1/TRBV3-2; D gene: NA; J gene: TRBJ1-6; CDR3 protein: CASSHRTVESSPLHF; CDR3 DNA: TGTGCCAGCAGCCATCGCACAGTCGAAAGTTCACCCCTCCACTTT
clone size: NA; V gene: TRBV28; D gene: NA; J gene: TRBJ1-2; CDR3 protein: CASTIPISGVGYTF; CDR3 DNA: TGTGCCAGCACGATTCCCATTTCAGGGGTTGGCTACACCTTC
clone size: NA; V gene: TRBV18; D gene: NA; J gene: TRBJ1-3; CDR3 protein: CASSPTTGTSGNTIYF; CDR3 DNA: TGTGCCAGCTCACCAACCACAGGAACCTCTGGAAACACCATATATTTT
clone size: NA; V gene: TRBV5-1; D gene: NA; J gene: TRBJ1-5; CDR3 protein: CASSLGNNHQPQHF; CDR3 DNA: TGCGCCAGCAGCTTGGGCAACAACCATCAGCCCCAGCATTTT
clone size: NA; V gene: TRBV5-6; D gene: TRBD1; J gene: TRBJ1-2; CDR3 protein: CASRAPDRPANYGYTF; CDR3 DNA: TGTGCCAGCAGAGCCCCGGACAGGCCAGCTAACTATGGCTACACCTTC
clone size: NA; V gene: TRBV5-8; D gene: NA; J gene: TRBJ2-7; CDR3 protein: CASSGRDTNYEQYF; CDR3 DNA: TGTGCCAGCAGCGGCCGGGACACCAACTACGAGCAGTACTTC
clone size: NA; V gene: TRBV5-8; D gene: NA; J gene: TRBJ2-1; CDR3 protein: CASSLEAGHLDEQFF; CDR3 DNA: TGTGCCAGCAGCTTGGAGGCAGGGCACTTAGATGAGCAGTTCTTC
clone size: NA; V gene: TRBV30; D gene: TRBD2; J gene: TRBJ2-3; CDR3 protein: CAWRLAGVQDTQYF; CDR3 DNA: TGTGCCTGGAGACTAGCGGGGGTTCAGGATACGCAGTATTTT
clone size: NA; V gene: TRBV6-5; D gene: TRBD1; J gene: TRBJ1-5; CDR3 protein: CASTGGENQPQHF; CDR3 DNA: TGTGCCAGCACAGGGGGCGAGAATCAGCCCCAGCATTTT
clone size: once; V gene: TRBV3-1/TRBV3-2; D gene: NA; J gene: TRBJ1-2; CDR3 protein: CASSQESRSDGYTF; CDR3 DNA: TGTGCCAGCAGCCAAGAATCTCGCTCGGATGGCTACACCTTC
clone size: NA; V gene: TRBV18; D gene: NA; J gene: TRBJ2-7; CDR3 protein: CASSSTVYEQYF; CDR3 DNA: TGTGCCAGCTCATCGACAGTTTACGAGCAGTACTTC
clone size: NA; V gene: TRBV21-1; D gene: NA; J gene: TRBJ2-7; CDR3 protein: CASSKEDRGAPNEQYF; CDR3 DNA: TGTGCCAGCAGCAAAGAGGATCGGGGGGCCCCCAACGAGCAGTACTTC
clone size: NA; V gene: TRBV6-5; D gene: NA; J gene: TRBJ1-1; CDR3 protein: CASSSSRGMNTEAFF; CDR3 DNA: TGTGCCAGCAGTTCCTCGAGAGGGATGAACACTGAAGCTTTCTTT
clone size: NA; V gene: TRBV10-2; D gene: NA; J gene: TRBJ1-6; CDR3 protein: CASRPAGADSPLHF; CDR3 DNA: TGCGCCAGCAGGCCGGCAGGGGCAGATTCACCCCTCCACTTT
clone size: NA; V gene: TRBV5-4; D gene: TRBD1; J gene: TRBJ1-2; CDR3 protein: CASSFDRDFYGYTF; CDR3 DNA: TGTGCCAGCAGCTTCGACAGGGACTTCTATGGCTACACCTTC
clone size: NA; V gene: TRBV3-1/TRBV3-2; D gene: TRBD1; J gene: TRBJ2-3; CDR3 protein: CASSKARTGVQDTQYF; CDR3 DNA: TGTGCCAGCAGCAAAGCCCGGACAGGAGTTCAAGATACGCAGTATTTT
clone size: few; V gene: TRBV6-5; D gene: TRBD1; J gene: TRBJ1-5; CDR3 protein: CASDDRGSLVQPQHF; CDR3 DNA: TGTGCCAGCGATGACAGGGGGTCCTTGGTTCAGCCCCAGCATTTT
clone size: NA; V gene: TRBV6-5; D gene: TRBD1; J gene: TRBJ2-5; CDR3 protein: CASSYRQGETQYF; CDR3 DNA: TGTGCCAGCAGTTACCGACAGGGCGAGACCCAGTACTTC
clone size: NA; V gene: TRBV5-4; D gene: TRBD1; J gene: TRBJ1-2; CDR3 protein: CASSMVGQGRDGYTF; CDR3 DNA: TGTGCCAGCAGCATGGTGGGACAGGGGAGAGATGGCTACACCTTC
clone size: NA; V gene: TRBV5-1; D gene: TRBD1; J gene: TRBJ1-6; CDR3 protein: CASSLAGTENSPLHF; CDR3 DNA: TGCGCCAGCAGCTTGGCCGGGACAGAAAATTCACCCCTCCACTTT
clone size: NA; V gene: TRBV29-1; D gene: TRBD1; J gene: TRBJ1-3; CDR3 protein: CSVGAGGPIYF; CDR3 DNA: TGCAGCGTCGGGGCAGGGGGCCCCATATATTTT
clone size: NA; V gene: TRBV3-1/TRBV3-2; D gene: TRBD1; J gene: TRBJ1-2; CDR3 protein: CASSHRQGGGYTF; CDR3 DNA: TGTGCCAGCAGCCATAGACAGGGAGGAGGCTACACCTTC
clone size: NA; V gene: TRBV24-1; D gene: NA; J gene: TRBJ1-2; CDR3 protein: CATSDPGHPNYGYTF; CDR3 DNA: TGTGCCACCAGTGATCCCGGACACCCTAACTATGGCTACACCTTC
clone size: NA; V gene: TRBV6-5; D gene: NA; J gene: TRBJ2-1; CDR3 protein: CASRGLTVNEQFF; CDR3 DNA: TGTGCCAGCCGAGGTCTGACGGTCAATGAGCAGTTCTTC
clone size: NA; V gene: TRBV6-1; D gene: NA; J gene: TRBJ2-1; CDR3 protein: CASSEAPGVFGEQFF; CDR3 DNA: TGTGCCAGCAGTGAAGCCCCGGGGGTGTTCGGTGAGCAGTTCTTC
clone size: NA; V gene: TRBV20-1; D gene: TRBD2; J gene: TRBJ2-1; CDR3 protein: CSASLLGLAGVFGEQFF; CDR3 DNA: TGCAGTGCTAGTCTGCTGGGACTAGCGGGGGTATTCGGTGAGCAGTTCTTC
clone size: NA; V gene: TRBV6-6; D gene: NA; J gene: TRBJ1-1; CDR3 protein: CASSYGRDTEAFF; CDR3 DNA: TGTGCCAGCAGTTACGGCAGGGACACTGAAGCTTTCTTT
clone size: NA; V gene: TRBV19; D gene: TRBD1; J gene: TRBJ2-7; CDR3 protein: CASSRGGQRTYEQYF; CDR3 DNA: TGTGCCAGTAGTCGAGGGGGACAGAGGACCTACGAGCAGTACTTC
clone size: NA; V gene: TRBV11-2; D gene: NA; J gene: TRBJ2-2; CDR3 protein: CASSLLAHTGELFF; CDR3 DNA: TGTGCCAGCAGCTTATTGGCACACACCGGGGAGCTGTTTTTT
clone size: once; V gene: TRBV6-6; D gene: TRBD1; J gene: TRBJ2-7; CDR3 protein: CASSYIHRGLGEQYF; CDR3 DNA: TGTGCCAGCAGTTACATTCACAGGGGGCTGGGCGAGCAGTACTTC
clone size: few; V gene: TRBV10-3; D gene: TRBD1; J gene: TRBJ1-6; CDR3 protein: CAIRRQGPNSPLHF; CDR3 DNA: TGTGCCATCAGGAGACAGGGACCTAATTCACCCCTCCACTTT
clone size: NA; V gene: TRBV5-4; D gene: TRBD2; J gene: TRBJ2-1; CDR3 protein: CASSSSGGTYNEQFF; CDR3 DNA: TGTGCCAGCAGCTCTAGCGGGGGCACCTACAATGAGCAGTTCTTC
clone size: NA; V gene: TRBV7-6; D gene: TRBD2; J gene: TRBJ2-2; CDR3 protein: CASSLGSGGASNTGELFF; CDR3 DNA: TGTGCCAGCAGCTTAGGTAGCGGGGGGGCCTCGAACACCGGGGAGCTGTTTTTT
clone size: NA; V gene: TRBV11-2; D gene: TRBD1; J gene: TRBJ2-5; CDR3 protein: CASSGRDRVSETQYF; CDR3 DNA: TGTGCCAGCAGCGGACGGGACAGGGTATCGGAGACCCAGTACTTC
clone size: NA; V gene: TRBV3-1/TRBV3-2; D gene: NA; J gene: TRBJ2-3; CDR3 protein: CASSHRGLAADTQYF; CDR3 DNA: TGTGCCAGCAGCCACCGTGGGCTAGCTGCAGATACGCAGTATTTT
clone size: NA; V gene: TRBV19; D gene: TRBD2; J gene: TRBJ2-2; CDR3 protein: CASSIRRGGTGELFF; CDR3 DNA: TGTGCCAGTAGTATACGCCGGGGGGGTACCGGGGAGCTGTTTTTT
clone size: NA; V gene: TRBV30; D gene: NA; J gene: TRBJ2-3; CDR3 protein: CAWSTGLNTQYF; CDR3 DNA: TGTGCCTGGAGTACGGGACTTAATACGCAGTATTTT
clone size: NA; V gene: TRBV4-1; D gene: NA; J gene: TRBJ2-7; CDR3 protein: CASSHPGHPYEQYF; CDR3 DNA: TGCGCCAGCAGCCATCCGGGACACCCTTACGAGCAGTACTTC
clone size: many; V gene: TRBV11-2; D gene: NA; J gene: TRBJ2-2; CDR3 protein: CASSVNRANTGELFF; CDR3 DNA: TGTGCCAGCAGCGTCAACCGGGCGAACACCGGGGAGCTGTTTTTT
clone size: NA; V gene: TRBV2; D gene: NA; J gene: TRBJ1-6; CDR3 protein: CASSEALSGSPLHF; CDR3 DNA: TGTGCCAGCAGTGAAGCGCTGTCGGGTTCACCCCTCCACTTT
clone size: NA; V gene: TRBV12-2; D gene: NA; J gene: TRBJ1-4; CDR3 protein: CASRPRGLRSEKLFF; CDR3 DNA: TGTGCAAGTCGCCCCCGGGGATTACGGTCTGAAAAACTGTTTTTT
clone size: once; V gene: TRBV11-2; D gene: NA; J gene: TRBJ2-1; CDR3 protein: CASSLALNREIYNEQFF; CDR3 DNA: TGTGCCAGCAGCTTAGCATTGAACAGGGAGATCTACAATGAGCAGTTCTTC